The entry that follows covers one T cell receptor (beta chain) sequence. What it binds is not known. This CDR3 has 15 residues. The germline CDR1 and CDR2 sequences are SGHRS and YFSETQ. V was cut by 4 bases and J by 7 bases, with 15 bases left in between. The data originate from a study of T cells after posttransplantation cyclophosphamide. Repertoires were generated with immunoSEQ multiplex PCR, while TCRdb's copy carries only in-frame clones and drops some. The sample records approximately 18,000 clones, around 78% being singletons. Study-wide findings and caveats: TRB overlap between skin or GI tissue T cells and blood was limited. TRB clonality was highly associated with recipient CMV seropositivity and reactivation.

The TCR comes from a man aged 25-45 years in good health and a related stem cell transplant donor. The specimen sequenced was memory CD4+ T cells sorted from blood. This chain uses TRBV5-1 with TRBJ1-6; no firm D call. Written as DNA, the CDR3 is TGCGCCAGCAGCGTCGACTTAGGTGGGAATTCACCCCTCCACTTT. As protein: CASSVDLGGNSPLHF. The full variable domain, its missing parts supplied by reference TRBV5-1 and TRBJ1-6, is KAGVTQTPRYLIKTRGQQVTLSCSPISGHRSVSWYQQTPGQGLQFLFEYFSETQRNKGNFPGRFSGRQFSNSRSEMNVSTLELGDSALYLCASSVDLGGNSPLHFGNGTRLTVT.